This passage covers 7 T cell receptor beta chains from one sample sequenced in a study of blood T cell repertoires in COVID-19 (dated by TCRdb to the early 2020s). Library preparation used the immunoSEQ multiplex PCR assay. TCRdb took over this immuneACCESS table, retaining in-frame rearrangements with V and J assigned. Such tables are incomplete; in checked studies, under half of the missing clones stem from an unresolved V gene, and the remainder is unexplained. The sample data list roughly 78,000 clones, and over 75% of these were observed just once. The ten largest account for over 25% of the sample. Sequenced: peripheral blood. Source of these receptors: a man aged 50-59 years with acute or convalescent COVID-19.

The table lists this clone with a few counts. The V gene is TRBV6-1, the J gene TRBJ1-5; D gene ambiguous. The CDR3 totals 13 residues. Trimming cost V 2 bases and J 4 bases, with 6 bases left between them. Germline CDR1 and CDR2: MNHNS and SASEGT. For the CDR3, the DNA is TGTGCCAGCAGTGAAACCAGAAATCAGCCCCAGCATTTT. This codes for CASSETRNQPQHF.

The J gene is TRBJ2-1, the V gene TRBV7-3; 9 bases align to TRBD1. Germline V gives CDR1 SGHTA, CDR2 FQGTGA. The length of the CDR3 is 18 residues. V lost 4 bases and J lost 5; bases outside the gene matches: 15. The CDR3 region has the DNA TGTGCCAGCAGCTCAATAGGGACAGGGCCCTCCGGGGACAATGAGCAGTTCTTC. It specifies CASSSIGTGPSGDNEQFF.

The chain recombines TRBV12-3 or TRBV12-4 with TRBJ2-7, with a tentative D call TRBD2 (5 bases). Trimming took off 6 bases at V and 6 bases at J, with 12 bases between the two ends. The CDR3 is made up of 12 amino acids. The CDR3 DNA sequence: TGTGCCAGCAGGCCAGGACTGGGCGAGCAGTACTTC. It is translated as CASRPGLGEQYF.

This clone was counted a single time. The chain has TRBV6-5 and TRBJ1-2; a weak D match, TRBD1 (6 bases). This CDR3 has 13 amino acids. V was cut by 2 bases and J by 4 bases, with 8 bases left in between. Germline loops: CDR1 MNHEY, CDR2 SVGAGI. The CDR3 sequence: CASSYDRSYGYTF. The CDR3, as DNA: TGTGCCAGCAGTTACGACAGGTCCTATGGCTACACCTTC.

The chain links TRBV5-8 to TRBJ1-5, with TRBD1 identical over 7 bases. With V trimmed by 4 bases and J by 6 bases, 13 bases remained unmatched. The length of the CDR3 is 16 residues. Germline assignment: CDR1 SGHTS and CDR2 YDEGEE. The CDR3 bases are TGTGCCAGCAGCCTAGCGATCACAGGGGCTGGTCAGCCCCAGCATTTT. Its translation: CASSLAITGAGQPQHF.

This rearrangement joins TRBV5-1 to TRBJ2-7; 7 bases align to TRBD1. CDR3 length: 14 amino acids. Germline trimming cut 0 bases from V and 3 bases from J; bases unmatched to any gene: 3. Germline CDR1 reads SGHRS; CDR2 reads YFSETQ. This CDR3 is CASSLGTGYYEQYF. Here the CDR3 DNA reads TGCGCCAGCAGCTTGGGGACAGGCTACTACGAGCAGTACTTC.

This chain joins TRBV18 and TRBJ2-2; 7 nucleotides line up with TRBD2. The V gene's germline CDR1 is KGHSH and CDR2 LQKENI. The junction had 6 bases not matched to a gene; V was cut back by 1 base and J by 4 bases. The CDR3 contains 16 residues. As DNA, the CDR3 is TGTGCCAGCTCACCACAAGCGGGGCGCGGCACCGGGGAGCTGTTTTTT. It encodes CASSPQAGRGTGELFF.